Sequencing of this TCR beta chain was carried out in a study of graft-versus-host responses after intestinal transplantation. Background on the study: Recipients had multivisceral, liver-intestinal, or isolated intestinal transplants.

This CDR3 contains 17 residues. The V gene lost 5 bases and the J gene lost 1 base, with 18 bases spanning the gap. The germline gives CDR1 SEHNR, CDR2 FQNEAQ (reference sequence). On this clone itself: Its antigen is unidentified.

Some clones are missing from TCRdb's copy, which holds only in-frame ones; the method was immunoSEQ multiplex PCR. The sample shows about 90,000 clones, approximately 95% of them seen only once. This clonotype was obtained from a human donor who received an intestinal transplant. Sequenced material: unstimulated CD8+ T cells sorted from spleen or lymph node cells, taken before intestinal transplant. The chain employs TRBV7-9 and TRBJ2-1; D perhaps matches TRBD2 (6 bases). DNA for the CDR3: TGTGCCAGCAGCGGGTATGCGGGGTACCCTTCCTACAATGAGCAGTTCTTC. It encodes CASSGYAGYPSYNEQFF.